This TCR beta chain came from a study of shared clonotypes between healthy human individuals. There were no recent acute infections or vaccinations among the donors, who were healthy HIV-negative adults. The assay was immunoSEQ multiplex PCR, and TCRdb's table has in-frame clones only and misses some. The sample has some 650,000 clones; more than 95% are singletons. The CDR3 spans 15 residues. Germline CDR1 reads MNHEY; CDR2 reads SVGAGI. V lost 6 bases to trimming and J lost 3 bases, with 18 bases between them. The rearrangement joins TRBV6-5 to TRBJ2-7; a possible D gene is TRBD1 (6 bases). The sample comprised naive CD4+ T cells sorted from blood. The subset: CD45RA+ positively selected. This sequence originates from a woman under 40 in good health. The CDR3 reads CASRGGRGSFYEQYF. The DNA of the CDR3 is TGTGCCAGCAGGGGCGGCAGGGGAAGCTTCTACGAGCAGTACTTC.